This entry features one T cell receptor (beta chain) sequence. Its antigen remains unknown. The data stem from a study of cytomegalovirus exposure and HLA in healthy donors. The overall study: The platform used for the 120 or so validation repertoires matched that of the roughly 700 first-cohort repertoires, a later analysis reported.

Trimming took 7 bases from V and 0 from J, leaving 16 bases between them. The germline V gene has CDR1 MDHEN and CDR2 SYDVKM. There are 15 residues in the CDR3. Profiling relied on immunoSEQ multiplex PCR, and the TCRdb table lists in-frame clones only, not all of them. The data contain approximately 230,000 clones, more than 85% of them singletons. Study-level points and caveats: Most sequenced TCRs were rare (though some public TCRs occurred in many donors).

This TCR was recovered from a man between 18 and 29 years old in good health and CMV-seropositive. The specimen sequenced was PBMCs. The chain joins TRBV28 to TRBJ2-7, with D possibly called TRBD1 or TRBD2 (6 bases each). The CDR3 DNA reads TGTGCCAGCATACCTACAGGGACTTTCTCCTACGAGCAGTACTTC. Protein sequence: CASIPTGTFSYEQYF.